What follows are 11 T cell receptor beta chains derived from one specimen sequenced in a study of T cell responses to AZD1222 COVID-19 vaccine (dated by TCRdb to the early 2020s). The time point label on this specimen signifies: baseline before first vaccination. Library prep was done by the immunoSEQ multiplex PCR assay. TCRdb's version of the immuneACCESS table is confined to in-frame rearrangements and falls short of the full clone set. An unresolved V gene accounts for under half of the shortfall where checked; the remainder is of unknown origin. In all, the sample holds about 93,000 clones, and roughly 88% of those were seen once. About 16% of the sample rests with the top ten. Material: peripheral blood, obtained on day 0 of AZD1222 vaccination. These receptors were collected from an adult in good health.

V is TRBV28 and J is TRBJ2-2, with 9 bases lining up with TRBD1. The V segment lost 4 bases and the J segment 8 bases; nucleotides outside the gene matches: 5. Germline CDR1 MDHEN, CDR2 SYDVKM. This CDR3 has 14 residues. The CDR3 loop is CASSWGQGTGELFF. As DNA, the CDR3 is TGTGCCAGCAGTTGGGGACAGGGAACTGGGGAGCTGTTTTTT.

This chain connects TRBV7-2 to TRBJ2-7; D call uncertain. Trimming removed 4 bases from V and 6 bases from J, with 10 bases in between. Germline V gene sequence: CDR1 SGHTA, CDR2 FQGNSA. CDR3 length: 12 residues. The CDR3 coding sequence is TGTGCCAGCAGCTCTCGCAAGGGCGAGCAGTACTTC. Translation: CASSSRKGEQYF. Drawing the rest from reference TRBV7-2 and TRBJ2-7, the complete variable domain is GAGVSQSPSNKVTEKGKDVELRCDPISGHTALYWYRQSLGQGLEFLIYFQGNSAPDKSGLPSDRFSAERTGGSVSTLTIQRTQQEDSAVYLCASSSRKGEQYFGPGTRLTVT.

This clone has a handful of counts. This chain links TRBV7-3 with TRBJ1-2; 7 bases agree with TRBD1. Germline assignment: CDR1 SGHTA and CDR2 FQGTGA. The CDR3 has 14 residues. V shed 3 bases and J 6 bases; nucleotides not matched to a gene: 7. The CDR3 region has the DNA TGTGCCAGCAGCTTGAACAGGGGTGCGAATGGCTACACCTTC. Translation gives CASSLNRGANGYTF.

This chain links TRBV7-3 with TRBJ1-5; unclear D gene. The CDR3 has 13 residues. Germline V gene data show CDR1 as SGHTA and CDR2 as FQGTGA. Trimming shortened V by 2 bases and J by 4 bases, and 6 bases separated the two germline ends. The CDR3 DNA reads as TGTGCCAGCAGCTTATCTGAGAATCAGCCCCAGCATTTT. Its protein product is CASSLSENQPQHF.

The genes are TRBV28 and TRBJ1-5, with TRBD1 identical over 9 bases. V lost 6 bases and J lost 3; bases outside the gene matches: 6. Germline V gene data show CDR1 as MDHEN and CDR2 as SYDVKM. This CDR3 is built from 15 residues. CDR3 nucleotide sequence: TGTGCCAGCAGGCCAACAGGGGGCCTCAATCAGCCCCAGCATTTT. Its protein product is CASRPTGGLNQPQHF.

The chain joins TRBV19 to TRBJ2-1; 12 positions match TRBD2. Germline CDR1 LNHDA, CDR2 SQIVND (reference sequence). The CDR3 contains 15 residues. With V trimmed by 5 bases and J by 7 bases, 6 bases remained unmatched. The CDR3 region is CASSLGLAGSNEQFF. CDR3 sequence (DNA): TGTGCCAGTAGTTTAGGACTAGCGGGAAGTAATGAGCAGTTCTTC.

The CDR3 region is CASSPPTGVSYGYTF. The CDR3 DNA follows: TGTGCCAGCTCACCACCGACAGGGGTTTCCTATGGCTACACCTTC. J is TRBJ1-2 and V is TRBV18; 8 nucleotides line up with TRBD1. Germline CDR1 and CDR2: KGHSH and LQKENI. This CDR3 is 15 amino acids long. V lost 0 bases to trimming and J lost 4 bases; unmatched junction nucleotides: 4.

The chain has TRBV15 and TRBJ1-1; a weak D match, TRBD1 (5 bases). Per germline, CDR1 LNHNV and CDR2 YYDKDF (reference sequence). CDR3 length: 16 residues. V lost 1 base and J 0 bases, leaving 12 bases between the germline ends. The CDR3 bases are TGTGCCACCAGCAGAGCCCCAGGGCTCCTGAACACTGAAGCTTTCTTT. Its protein is CATSRAPGLLNTEAFF.

This chain joins TRBV12-5 and TRBJ1-1; no clear D. The CDR3 is made up of 14 amino acids. Germline values: CDR1 LGHNT, CDR2 FRNRAP. V lost 1 base, J lost 7 bases, and 13 bases lay in between. This CDR3 reads CASGLGQKTVEAFF. CDR3 coding DNA: TGTGCTAGTGGTTTGGGCCAGAAAACAGTTGAAGCTTTCTTT.

The chain has TRBV5-1 and TRBJ1-2, with 7 bases that match TRBD1. The trim removed 0 bases at V and 7 bases at J, leaving 12 bases unmatched. The CDR3 extends over 16 amino acids. Germline V CDR1 and CDR2: SGHRS, YFSETQ. The CDR3 DNA is TGCGCCAGCAGCTTGGATCCCGACAGGGTGATTGTTGGCTACACCTTC. This encodes CASSLDPDRVIVGYTF.

This clone was found once. This sequence joins TRBV6-6 and TRBJ1-1; D is uncertain. The CDR3 spans 13 residues. V was clipped by 1 base and J by 5 bases, with 8 bases between them. Germline values: CDR1 MNHNY, CDR2 SVGAGI (reference sequence). The DNA of the CDR3 is TGTGCCAGCAGTTACTTTGACCGGACTGAAGCTTTCTTT. Encoded protein: CASSYFDRTEAFF.